This TCR beta chain was found in a study of read filtering for tumor transcriptome and immune sequencing. The library was built from about 370 ng RNA with molecular barcoded adaptors for alpha/delta and beta/gamma chains. TCRdb independently ran MiXCR on the reads; one entry per CDR3 protein. The sample has 43,000 or so distinct CDR3 sequences; about an eighth are singletons. The germline V gene encodes CDR1 SGHVS and CDR2 FQNEAQ. This CDR3 has 15 residues. V gave up 2 bases and J gave up 6 bases, with 14 bases separating them. In this sample, this clonotype turned up many times. The chain joins TRBV7-8 to TRBJ2-1; no firm D call. Sequenced input: a population of CD138-negative cells sorted from bone marrow. The sequence was obtained from a donor at least 40 years old with multiple myeloma. This CDR3 reads CASSLQWAGVNEQFF. The CDR3 region has the DNA TGTGCCAGCAGCTTACAGTGGGCCGGTGTCAATGAGCAGTTCTTC.